This T cell receptor beta chain was observed in a study of OX40 agonist ivuxolimab in advanced cancers. Across the whole study: Patients got intravenous ivuxolimab at 0.01 to 10 mg/kg every 2 weeks.

The protocol was immunoSEQ multiplex PCR, while the TCRdb copy is restricted to in-frame clones and leaves out a portion. The sample lists over 45,000 clones; around 81% were seen once. Patients with a history of autoimmune disease or on systemic immunosuppression were excluded. This TCR came from an adult with an advanced solid tumor such as melanoma, head and neck, liver or kidney cancer. The material sequenced was CD4+ or CD8+ T cells sorted from blood, taken in a trial of the OX40 agonist ivuxolimab.

The chain's CDR3 is CASSSLRGVGNTIYF. The CDR3 DNA follows: TGTGCCAGCAGCTCCCTAAGAGGGGTGGGAAACACCATATATTTT. This sequence joins TRBV11-2 and TRBJ1-3; D possibly corresponds to TRBD1 (5 bases). V gave up 4 bases and J gave up 4 bases, with 14 bases separating them. CDR1 and CDR2 (germline): SGHAT, FQNNGV. This CDR3 region has 15 residues.